These 22 T cell receptor beta chains were all obtained from the same sample, sequenced in a study of T cell responses to AZD1222 COVID-19 vaccine (dated by TCRdb to the early 2020s). The intended sense of this specimen's time point label: baseline before first vaccination. The library was prepared using the immunoSEQ multiplex PCR assay. TCRdb provides this immuneACCESS table in a form limited to in-frame rearrangements. Some clones are lacking; in checked studies, under half of them reflect an unresolved V gene, and why the rest are absent is not known. For this sample the table gives fewer than 120,000 clones, of which around 89% were detected only once. The top ten clones comprise about 1.6% of the sample. The sample consisted of peripheral blood, taken on day 0 of AZD1222 vaccination. The source is an adult in good health.

This chain joins TRBV9 and TRBJ2-1; D might be TRBD2 (6 bases). The CDR3 runs 13 residues. The V end was cut by 0 bases, the J end by 6 bases, with 7 bases between. Germline loops: CDR1 SGDLS, CDR2 YYNGEE. The DNA of the CDR3 is TGTGCCAGCAGCGTAGAGACTAGCAATGAGCAGTTCTTC. It yields the protein CASSVETSNEQFF.

This clone has a single count. The CDR3 sequence is CASSIGEVLNTEAFF. The DNA of the CDR3 is TGTGCCAGTAGTATAGGGGAAGTACTGAACACTGAAGCTTTCTTT. V is TRBV19 and J is TRBJ1-1; no clear D. Germline CDR1 and CDR2: LNHDA and SQIVND (reference sequence). Trimming left V 1 base short and J 0 bases short, with 9 bases between. This CDR3 has 15 residues.

This clone was found once. The chain carries TRBV9 and TRBJ2-7; the match to TRBD2 covers 7 bases. Germline V lookup: CDR1 SGDLS, CDR2 YYNGEE. This CDR3 region has 12 residues. After removal of 4 bases from V and 7 bases from J, the junction contained 5 bases not matched to a gene. This CDR3 is CASSRGEGEQYF. CDR3 sequence (DNA): TGTGCCAGCAGCCGAGGGGAGGGTGAGCAGTACTTC. The whole variable domain, filled in from reference TRBV9 and TRBJ2-7, reads DSGVTQTPKHLITATGQRVTLRCSPRSGDLSVYWYQQSLDQGLQFLIQYYNGEERAKGNILERFSAQQFPDLHSELNLSSLELGDSALYFCASSRGEGEQYFGPGTRLTVT.

The genes are TRBV4-1 and TRBJ1-5; D not certain. Per the germline V gene, CDR1 is MGHRA and CDR2 is YSYEKL. V lost 0 bases and J 0 bases, leaving 15 bases between the germline ends. The CDR3 has 18 residues. The DNA for the CDR3 is TGCGCCAGCAGCCAAGAAACAAAGACAACTTATAGCAATCAGCCCCAGCATTTT. This encodes CASSQETKTTYSNQPQHF.

The sample holds a few counts of this clone. CDR3 amino acids: CASSIMVAANSPLHF. For the CDR3, the DNA is TGTGCCAGTAGTATCATGGTAGCTGCTAATTCACCCCTCCACTTT. This chain uses TRBV19 with TRBJ1-6; no firm D call. The germline gives CDR1 LNHDA, CDR2 SQIVND (reference sequence). Trimming shortened V by 3 bases and J by 6 bases, and 12 bases separated the two germline ends. The CDR3 extends over 15 amino acids.

The chain couples TRBV5-6 to TRBJ1-2; TRBD1 matches 10 bases. V was pared by 4 bases and J by 7 bases, with 7 bases of the junction left unmatched. Per germline, CDR1 SGHDT and CDR2 YYEEEE. CDR3 length: 14 residues. CDR3 coding DNA: TGTGCCAGCAGCCTCAGACAGGGGGCGCTTGGCTACACCTTC. Translation: CASSLRQGALGYTF.

The V and J genes are TRBV4-1 and TRBJ2-7; 7 nucleotides align to TRBD1. Trimming removed 4 bases from V and 0 bases from J; junction bases left unmatched: 6. The CDR3 runs to 15 residues. The germline CDR1 and CDR2 sequences are MGHRA and YSYEKL. The DNA for the CDR3 is TGCGCCAGCAGCCCAGGGGGTTCCAGCTCCTACGAGCAGTACTTC. Amino acid sequence: CASSPGGSSSYEQYF.

This chain joins TRBV6-6 and TRBJ2-3, with D perhaps matching TRBD1 (6 bases). Trimming took off 4 bases at V and 2 bases at J, with 10 bases between the two ends. This CDR3 is built from 14 residues. The germline V gene encodes CDR1 MNHNY and CDR2 SVGAGI (reference sequence). The CDR3 DNA reads TGTGCCAGCAGTTTCGGACAGAACACAGATACGCAGTATTTT. It specifies CASSFGQNTDTQYF.

The rearrangement links TRBV19 to TRBJ1-4, with D perhaps matching TRBD1 (5 bases). Trimming took off 4 bases at V and 4 bases at J, with 10 bases between the two ends. The CDR3 spans 14 residues. Per germline, CDR1 LNHDA and CDR2 SQIVND (reference sequence). The CDR3 loop reads CASSTGTLNEKLFF. CDR3 DNA: TGTGCCAGTAGTACCGGGACCCTTAATGAAAAACTGTTTTTT.

J is TRBJ2-3 and V is TRBV7-8; the match to TRBD2 covers 9 bases. V gave up 1 base and J gave up 4 bases; unmatched junction bases: 12. The CDR3 loop spans 18 amino acids. CDR1 and CDR2 (germline): SGHVS, FQNEAQ. CDR3 nucleotides: TGTGCCAGCAGCTTAGGGCGAGGGGGGCGGACTAGCGCAGATACGCAGTATTTT. Protein: CASSLGRGGRTSADTQYF.

V gene TRBV6-6 combines with J gene TRBJ1-5, with D unresolved. The germline V gene has CDR1 MNHNY and CDR2 SVGAGI (reference sequence). V was shortened by 0 bases and J by 3 bases, with 12 bases between the two germline ends. The CDR3 has 16 residues. CDR3 nucleotide sequence: TGTGCCAGCAGTTACTCGCCCTGGCAGAACAATCAGCCCCAGCATTTT. Its translation: CASSYSPWQNNQPQHF.

J is TRBJ1-1 and V is TRBV10-1; 7 bases fit TRBD1. The CDR3 covers 16 residues. Germline V gives CDR1 WNHNN, CDR2 SYGVQD (reference sequence). With V trimmed by 2 bases and J by 2 bases, 8 bases remained unmatched. The CDR3 bases are TGCGCCAGCAGTGAGACTAAGACAGGGCCCAACACTGAAGCTTTCTTT. Residues: CASSETKTGPNTEAFF.

About this clone: The sample contains more than one DNA sequence encoding this CDR3. The V gene is TRBV2, the J gene TRBJ2-7, with D maybe TRBD1 (5 bases). CDR1 and CDR2 (germline): SNHLY, FYNNEI. The CDR3 consists of 12 residues. Between the trimmed V and J ends, which lost 4 bases and 3 bases, there was a span of 7 bases. Here the CDR3 DNA reads TGTGCCAGCAGTGGCGACAGCTACGAGCAGTACTTC. This sequence encodes CASSGDSYEQYF.

The chain joins TRBV24-1 to TRBJ2-5, with D perhaps TRBD1 (6 bases). V lost 4 bases and J 4 bases, leaving 12 bases between the germline ends. Germline assignment: CDR1 KGHDR and CDR2 SFDVKD. This CDR3 region has 14 residues. The CDR3 reads CATSESSDRETQYF. The CDR3 coding sequence is TGTGCCACCAGTGAATCCTCGGACAGAGAGACCCAGTACTTC.

The rearrangement uses TRBV19 and TRBJ1-4; TRBD1 might be the D (5 bases). CDR3 size: 16 residues. The V gene's germline CDR1 is LNHDA and CDR2 SQIVND (reference sequence). Trimming removed 5 bases at V and 6 bases at J, with 19 bases between. CDR3 region: CASSLFTGTPHEKLFF. The CDR3 DNA sequence: TGTGCCAGTAGTCTTTTTACCGGGACCCCTCATGAAAAACTGTTTTTT.

CDR3 residues: CASSQGQGAGEQYF. The CDR3, as DNA: TGTGCCAGTAGCCAGGGACAGGGGGCTGGCGAGCAGTACTTC. The gene calls are TRBV19 and TRBJ2-7; 12 nucleotides agree with TRBD1. Germline CDR1 is LNHDA and CDR2 is SQIVND (reference sequence). The length of the CDR3 is 14 residues. With V trimmed by 6 bases and J by 6 bases, 6 bases remained unmatched.

This rearrangement joins TRBV4-2 to TRBJ1-2; tentatively, D is TRBD1 (5 bases). This CDR3 is 16 amino acids long. CDR1 LGHNA and CDR2 YNFKEQ come from the germline V gene. The ends were cut back, 0 bases at V and 7 bases at J, with 18 bases in the middle. In DNA, the CDR3 is TGTGCCAGCAGCCAAGAGGGGGAAAATCGTTTTTTTGGCTACACCTTC. This sequence encodes CASSQEGENRFFGYTF.

This chain connects TRBV6-5 to TRBJ2-3, with 10 bases identical to TRBD2. The CDR3 has 15 residues. Germline CDR1 MNHEY, CDR2 SVGAGI. J lost 0 bases, V lost 8 bases, and 5 bases had no gene match. The chain's CDR3 is CASGGTSVSTDTQYF. CDR3 nucleotide sequence: TGTGCCAGCGGCGGGACTAGCGTTAGCACAGATACGCAGTATTTT.

This clone was seen a handful of times. This chain uses TRBV20-1 with TRBJ2-7; maybe TRBD2 (5 bases). The length of the CDR3 is 11 residues. Germline loops: CDR1 DFQATT, CDR2 SNEGSKA (reference sequence). Between the trimmed V and J ends, which lost 5 bases and 7 bases, there was a span of 12 bases. The CDR3 nucleotides read TGCAGTGCTGCCTTAGCGTGGGAGCAGTACTTC. This translates into CSAALAWEQYF.

The J gene is TRBJ1-5, the V gene TRBV5-6; D unclear. Germline V gives CDR1 SGHDT, CDR2 YYEEEE. V lost 2 bases to trimming and J lost 1 base, with 7 bases between them. The length of the CDR3 is 14 residues. CDR3 DNA sequence: TGTGCCAGCAGCTTTGTGGGCAGCAATCAGCCCCAGCATTTT. It codes for CASSFVGSNQPQHF.

The chain has TRBV3-1 (or the pseudogene TRBV3-2) and TRBJ2-3; TRBD1 matches at 7 bases. Trimming cost V 5 bases and J 2 bases; bases outside gene matches: 10. The V gene's germline CDR1 is LGHDT and CDR2 YNNKEL (reference sequence). This CDR3 is built from 16 residues. CDR3 loop: CASSTRQGIITDTQYF. In nucleotides, the CDR3 is TGTGCCAGCAGCACCCGACAGGGCATAATCACAGATACGCAGTATTTT.

The genes are TRBV29-1 and TRBJ1-2; possible D gene TRBD1, 6 bases. Trimming cost V 4 bases and J 10 bases, with 22 bases left between them. The V gene's germline CDR1 is SQVTM and CDR2 ANQGSEA. The CDR3 has 14 amino acids. The CDR3: CSVGAMGGLRDYTF. In DNA form, the CDR3 reads TGCAGCGTTGGGGCAATGGGGGGGCTAAGGGACTACACCTTC.